This T cell receptor beta chain came from a study of blood T cells in healthy people across ages. For the second PCR, which ran for roughly 7 to 11 cycles, a sample-barcoded 5' primer and a J-beta primer mix were used. Using its own MiXCR run on the 5' RACE reads, TCRdb lists one record per CDR3 protein. Found here are about 800,000 distinct CDR3 sequences, nearly 60% of them singletons; the top ten hold roughly 22%. The germline CDR1 and CDR2 sequences are SGHTA and FQGNSA. This CDR3 spans 14 amino acids. The V and J ends lost 5 bases and 5 bases, in that order; junction bases with no gene match: 5. Findings and caveats of the study: Compared with aged donors, long-lived donors showed fewer expanded clones, suggesting selection.

Donors gave around 9.3 milliliters of peripheral blood apiece. About this clonotype: Its antigen is not known.

This receptor was identified in a man aged 25-40 years in good health. Sequenced: blood. The chain uses TRBV7-2 and TRBJ2-4; TRBD1 agrees at 8 bases. The CDR3 loop is CASSKRTGQNIQYF. The CDR3 DNA reads TGTGCCAGCAGCAAGAGGACAGGGCAAAACATTCAGTACTTC.